This entry lists 3 T cell receptor beta chains sequenced from one sample in a study of blood T cells in healthy people across ages. Next came a second PCR, run for 7 to 11 cycles, which used a sample-barcoded 5' primer along with a J-beta primer mix. TCRdb re-derived calls from the 5' RACE reads in MiXCR, one entry per CDR3 protein. This table holds some 900,000 distinct CDR3 sequences, approximately 49% found once. The sequenced material came from blood. All receptors derive from a man aged 25-45 years in good health.

This clonotype was observed once. V and J are TRBV7-3 and TRBJ1-4, with D uncertain. From germline, CDR1 is SGHTA and CDR2 FQGTGA. The CDR3 is 15 amino acids. Trimming shortened V by 2 bases and J by 5 bases, and 12 bases separated the two germline ends. The CDR3: CASSLLWGRNEKLFF. Here the CDR3 DNA reads TGTGCCAGCAGCTTACTCTGGGGAAGGAATGAAAAACTGTTTTTT.

The chain uses TRBV7-8 and TRBJ2-5; TRBD2 matches at 10 bases. With V trimmed by 5 bases and J by 5 bases, 11 bases remained unmatched. This CDR3 is 16 amino acids long. Germline CDR1 reads SGHVS; CDR2 reads FQNEAQ. This chain's CDR3 is CASSPSISGGRETQYF. The CDR3 DNA sequence: TGTGCCAGCAGCCCAAGCATTAGCGGGGGGAGGGAGACCCAGTACTTC.

The V gene is TRBV27, the J gene TRBJ2-1; D is possibly TRBD2 (7 bases). The CDR3 spans 17 residues. Germline V CDR1 and CDR2: MNHEY, SMNVEV (reference sequence). Trimming stripped 1 base from V and 0 bases from J, with 13 bases between. CDR3: CASSLWAAGASYNEQFF. The CDR3 nucleotides are TGTGCCAGCAGTTTATGGGCGGCGGGGGCCTCCTACAATGAGCAGTTCTTC.